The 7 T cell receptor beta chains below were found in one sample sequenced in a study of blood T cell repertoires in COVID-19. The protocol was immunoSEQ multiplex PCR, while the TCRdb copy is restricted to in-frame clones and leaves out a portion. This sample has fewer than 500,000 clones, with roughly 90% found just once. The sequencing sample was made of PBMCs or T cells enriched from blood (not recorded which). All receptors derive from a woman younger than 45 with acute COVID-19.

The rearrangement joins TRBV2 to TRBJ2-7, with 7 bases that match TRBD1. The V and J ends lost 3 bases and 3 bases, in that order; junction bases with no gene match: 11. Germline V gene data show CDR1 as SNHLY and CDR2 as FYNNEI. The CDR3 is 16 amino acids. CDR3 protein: CASSDRSATGYYEQYF. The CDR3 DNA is TGTGCCAGCAGTGATAGGTCCGCGACAGGGTACTACGAGCAGTACTTC.

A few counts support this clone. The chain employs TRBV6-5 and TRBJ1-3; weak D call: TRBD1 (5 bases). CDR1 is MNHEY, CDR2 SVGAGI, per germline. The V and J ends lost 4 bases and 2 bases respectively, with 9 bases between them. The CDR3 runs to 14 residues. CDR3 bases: TGTGCCAGCAGTTGGAGGGGTGCTGGAAACACCATATATTTT. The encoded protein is CASSWRGAGNTIYF.

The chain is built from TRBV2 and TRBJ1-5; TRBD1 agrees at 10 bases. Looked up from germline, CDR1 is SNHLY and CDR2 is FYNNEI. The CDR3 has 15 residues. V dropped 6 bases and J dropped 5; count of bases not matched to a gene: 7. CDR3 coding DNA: TGTGCCAGCAGACCCGGGACAGGGGCCTATCAGCCCCAGCATTTT. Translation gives CASRPGTGAYQPQHF.

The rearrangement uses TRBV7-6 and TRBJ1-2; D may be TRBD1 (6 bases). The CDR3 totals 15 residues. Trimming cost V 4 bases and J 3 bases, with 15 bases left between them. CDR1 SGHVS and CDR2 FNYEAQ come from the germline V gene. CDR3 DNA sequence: TGTGCCAGCAGCTCCCCAACGACAGGCCACTATGGCTACACCTTC. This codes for CASSSPTTGHYGYTF.

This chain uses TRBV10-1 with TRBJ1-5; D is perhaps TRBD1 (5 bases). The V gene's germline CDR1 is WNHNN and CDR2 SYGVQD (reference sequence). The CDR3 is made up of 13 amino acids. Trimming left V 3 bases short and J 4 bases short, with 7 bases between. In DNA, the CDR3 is TGCGCCAGCAGTGAAGGGGCGAATCAGCCCCAGCATTTT. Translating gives CASSEGANQPQHF.

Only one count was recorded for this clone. The DNA for the CDR3 is TGCGCCAGCAGCTTGGTTGGGACTCAGGGTGAAAAACTGTTTTTT. It codes for CASSLVGTQGEKLFF. The genes are TRBV5-1 and TRBJ1-4; D might be TRBD1 (5 bases). Germline CDR1 is SGHRS and CDR2 is YFSETQ. V was pared by 0 bases and J by 7 bases, with 13 bases between. This CDR3 region has 15 residues. The full variable domain, with the rest looked up from reference TRBV5-1 and TRBJ1-4, is KAGVTQTPRYLIKTRGQQVTLSCSPISGHRSVSWYQQTPGQGLQFLFEYFSETQRNKGNFPGRFSGRQFSNSRSEMNVSTLELGDSALYLCASSLVGTQGEKLFFGSGTQLSVL.

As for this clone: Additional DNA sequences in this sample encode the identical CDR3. The CDR3 coding sequence is TGTGCCAGCAGCCCCGGGGGTCCTAATCAGCCCCAGCATTTT. It encodes CASSPGGPNQPQHF. The chain has TRBV27 and TRBJ1-5; TRBD1 might be the D (5 bases). Germline V gives CDR1 MNHEY, CDR2 SMNVEV (reference sequence). V dropped 6 bases and J dropped 4 bases, with 13 bases sitting between them. The length of the CDR3 is 14 residues.